The rows below give T cell receptor beta chains drawn from one sample of a study of CD8 T cells in ankylosing spondylitis. In TCRdb, the 5' RACE reads were re-called with MiXCR into one record per CDR3 protein. The sample shows approximately 340,000 distinct CDR3 sequences, about 15% of them seen only once. Sequenced sample: blood, either unsorted or a sorted T cell fraction (not recorded which). Source of these receptors: a male donor with ankylosing spondylitis or in good health (not recorded which). CDR3s include the opening cysteine and the closing phenylalanine or tryptophan. The order of the fields is CDR3 length, V gene, D gene, J gene, clone size, CDR3 protein, CDR3 DNA. The D gene is left open where the match is weak. The size of a clone is reported for some rows only, either as once, few or many, or as a class for expanded clones.

13	TRBV3-1	-	TRBJ1-1	many	CASSQEGGTEAFF	TGTGCCAGCAGCCAAGAAGGGGGCACTGAAGCTTTCTTT
13	TRBV2	-	TRBJ1-1	few	CASFIGQNTEAFF	TGTGCCAGCTTCATCGGACAGAACACTGAAGCTTTCTTT
13	TRBV11-2	TRBD2	TRBJ2-7	-	CASRLLAGSEQYF	TGTGCCAGCAGGTTACTAGCGGGAAGCGAGCAGTACTTC
16	TRBV5-1	TRBD2	TRBJ2-1	-	CASSPLTSGGYNEQFF	TGCGCCAGCAGCCCATTAACCAGCGGGGGCTACAATGAGCAGTTCTTC
15	TRBV20-1	-	TRBJ2-3	-	CSARRLGRRPDTQYF	TGCAGTGCTAGACGACTGGGGAGGAGGCCAGATACGCAGTATTTT
14	TRBV20-1	TRBD1	TRBJ1-1	-	CSADTFGQEAEAFF	TGCAGTGCCGACACTTTTGGACAGGAGGCAGAAGCTTTCTTT
16	TRBV5-1	TRBD1	TRBJ2-7	-	CASSLGGGQGSNEQYF	TGCGCCAGCAGCTTGGGGGGGGGACAGGGGTCCAACGAGCAGTACTTC
17	TRBV9	-	TRBJ1-1	few	CASSVDGRLTLNTEAFF	TGTGCCAGCAGCGTAGACGGACGCCTCACCTTGAACACTGAAGCTTTCTTT
17	TRBV3-1	-	TRBJ2-3	-	CASSRRERAASTDTQYF	TGTGCCAGCAGCCGGAGGGAGCGGGCCGCGAGCACAGATACGCAGTATTTT
12	TRBV6-5	-	TRBJ2-2	few	CASLRDTGELFF	TGTGCCAGCTTGAGGGACACCGGGGAGCTGTTTTTT
16	TRBV20-1	TRBD1	TRBJ1-5	-	CSARDRNRGGNQPQHF	TGCAGTGCTAGAGATCGAAACAGGGGGGGCAATCAGCCCCAGCATTTT
11	TRBV12-3/TRBV12-4	-	TRBJ1-1	few	CASSLRGKAFF	TGTGCCAGCAGTTTGAGAGGGAAAGCTTTCTTT
11	TRBV29-1	-	TRBJ2-3	few	CSVVYTDTQYF	TGCAGCGTGGTTTACACAGATACGCAGTATTTT
15	TRBV27	TRBD1	TRBJ2-7	few	CASSALDRAAYEQYF	TGTGCCAGCAGTGCTCTTGACAGGGCCGCATACGAGCAGTACTTC
13	TRBV12-3/TRBV12-4	-	TRBJ1-1	many	CASNRAGGTEAFF	TGTGCCAGCAACCGGGCGGGGGGCACTGAAGCTTTCTTT
18	TRBV13	-	TRBJ2-7	-	CASSLGRRGRRNSYEQYF	TGTGCCAGCAGCTTAGGACGCCGGGGCAGGCGAAACTCCTACGAGCAGTACTTC
16	TRBV4-2	-	TRBJ1-2	-	CASSSPGEQATRGYTF	TGTGCCAGCAGCTCCCCCGGGGAACAGGCGACGCGTGGCTACACCTTC
14	TRBV12-3/TRBV12-4	-	TRBJ2-5	-	CASSKDWIQETQYF	TGTGCCAGCAGCAAGGACTGGATACAAGAGACCCAGTACTTC
14	TRBV5-5	TRBD2	TRBJ2-4	once	CASSVTSGVNIQYF	TGTGCCAGCAGCGTGACTAGCGGGGTAAACATTCAGTACTTC
17	TRBV5-1	TRBD1	TRBJ2-2	few	CASSSSMGTGDVRELFF	TGCGCCAGCAGCTCCTCCATGGGGACAGGGGATGTCCGGGAGCTGTTTTTT
11	TRBV29-1	-	TRBJ2-1	few	CSAAKLDEQFF	TGCAGCGCCGCCAAGCTTGATGAGCAGTTCTTC
16	TRBV21-1	-	TRBJ2-2	-	CAARQESGCGTGELFF	TGTGCCGCCCGCCAGGAGTCGGGTTGTGGCACCGGGGAGCTGTTTTTT
15	TRBV5-1	TRBD1	TRBJ1-4	many	CASSPRGGGDEKLFF	TGCGCCAGCAGCCCCAGAGGAGGGGGCGACGAAAAACTGTTTTTT
18	TRBV4-1	-	TRBJ1-6	-	CASSQEPSSGSYNSPLHF	TGCGCCAGCAGCCAAGAGCCCAGTAGTGGATCCTATAATTCACCCCTCCACTTT
16	TRBV5-5	TRBD2	TRBJ2-5	-	CASSIGISGGQETQYF	TGTGCCAGCAGCATCGGCATTAGCGGGGGACAAGAGACCCAGTACTTC
17	TRBV12-3/TRBV12-4	-	TRBJ2-1	few	CASSFGRLGLSYNEQFF	TGTGCCAGCAGTTTCGGTAGACTAGGGCTCTCCTACAATGAGCAGTTCTTC
14	TRBV28	-	TRBJ1-1	few	CASSLLDRNTEAFF	TGTGCCAGCAGTTTACTGGACAGGAACACTGAAGCTTTCTTT
14	TRBV6-1	-	TRBJ2-7	few	CASSEAYRRNEQYF	TGTGCCAGCAGTGAAGCGTATAGGCGGAACGAGCAGTACTTC
13	TRBV4-2	TRBD2	TRBJ2-1	few	CASSQEGLNEQFF	TGTGCCAGCAGCCAAGAGGGACTAAATGAGCAGTTCTTC
15	TRBV5-1	-	TRBJ2-7	few	CASSSSGTRSDEQYF	TGCGCCAGCAGCTCCTCCGGGACAAGGTCGGACGAGCAGTACTTC
15	TRBV10-3	-	TRBJ2-5	few	CAIRSGEGNQETQYF	TGTGCCATCAGGTCCGGGGAAGGAAACCAAGAGACCCAGTACTTC
15	TRBV7-2	-	TRBJ1-3	-	CASSFQGLSGNTIYF	TGTGCCAGCAGCTTCCAAGGGCTCTCCGGAAACACCATATATTTT
14	TRBV10-1	-	TRBJ2-5	few	CASSDRNGRETQYF	TGCGCCAGCAGTGACCGGAACGGGAGAGAGACCCAGTACTTC
14	TRBV27	TRBD2	TRBJ2-5	-	CASSLSGSLGTQYF	TGTGCCAGCAGTTTGAGCGGGAGCTTGGGGACCCAGTACTTC
15	TRBV7-9	-	TRBJ1-3	-	CASSREVDSGNTIYF	TGTGCCAGCAGCCGGGAGGTCGACTCTGGAAACACCATATATTTT
12	TRBV29-1	-	TRBJ2-3	-	CSGTPVTDTQYF	TGCAGCGGAACCCCAGTCACAGATACGCAGTATTTT
15	TRBV15	TRBD2	TRBJ2-7	-	CATSRERGTSYEQYF	TGTGCCACCAGCAGAGAGCGGGGGACCTCCTACGAGCAGTACTTC